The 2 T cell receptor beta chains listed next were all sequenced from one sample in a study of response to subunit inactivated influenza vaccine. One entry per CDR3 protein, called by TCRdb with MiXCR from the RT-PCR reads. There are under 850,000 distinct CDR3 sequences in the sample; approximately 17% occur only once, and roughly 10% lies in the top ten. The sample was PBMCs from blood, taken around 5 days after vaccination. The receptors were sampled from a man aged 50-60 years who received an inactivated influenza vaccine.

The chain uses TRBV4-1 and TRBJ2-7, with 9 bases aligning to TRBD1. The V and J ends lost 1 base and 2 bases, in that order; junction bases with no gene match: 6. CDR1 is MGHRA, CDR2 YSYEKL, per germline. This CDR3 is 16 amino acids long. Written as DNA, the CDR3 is TGCGCCAGCAGCCAAGGGACAGGGGTCCTTACCTACGAGCAGTACTTC. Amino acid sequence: CASSQGTGVLTYEQYF.

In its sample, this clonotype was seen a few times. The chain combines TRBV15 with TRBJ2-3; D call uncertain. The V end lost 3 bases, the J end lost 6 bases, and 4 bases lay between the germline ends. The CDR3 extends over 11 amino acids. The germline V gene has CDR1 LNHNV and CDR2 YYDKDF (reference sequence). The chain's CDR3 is CATSRGDTQYF. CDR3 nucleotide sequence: TGTGCCACCAGCAGGGGGGATACGCAGTATTTT. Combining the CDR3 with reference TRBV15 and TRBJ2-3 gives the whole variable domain DAMVIQNPRYQVTQFGKPVTLSCSQTLNHNVMYWYQQKSSQAPKLLFHYYDKDFNNEADTPDNFQSRRPNTSFCFLDIRSPGLGDTAMYLCATSRGDTQYFGPGTRLTVL.